This T cell receptor beta chain was documented in a study of tissue T cells after allogeneic stem cell transplantation (dated by TCRdb to between 2020 and 2023). Broadly, across the study: TCR beta repertoires were profiled across many tissues obtained from research autopsies of patients with and without GVHD, as well as in mouse models of GVHD. The human part of the study was a prospective observational study with no blinding and no randomization. Study-wide findings and limitations: A small and clinically heterogeneous patient cohort was studied, and sampling depth was acknowledged as a limitation. The study did not determine which tissue TCRs were alloreactive or antigen-specific, and some clones might have been persisting host cells. Within patients, how anatomically similar tissues were was a major factor shaping TCR repertoire composition, regardless of disease or transplant status. In both patients and mice, T cells from blood and spleen picked up only a limited part of the TCR repertoire that was detected in tissues. Only a few T cell clones appeared in more than one patient, yet motif-based clustering showed tissue-specific repertoire signatures that were shared between patients.

The sample's time point label is to be understood as: mouse harvest day 14 after allogeneic transplant. Mouse grafts consisting of 10^7 T-cell-depleted bone marrow cells combined with 10^6 splenic CD5+ T cells were administered by tail vein injection. GVHD in mice was modeled with a major MHC-mismatch B6 (H2b) into BALB/c (H2d) model, and tissues were profiled at day 7 or 14. On day 7 or 14 post-transplant, mouse tissues and retro-orbital blood were harvested with separate sterile tools for each animal, and livers were flushed beforehand. Before genomic DNA isolation with the DNeasy Blood & Tissue Kit, mouse tissues were minced using razor blades in buffered saline. From cysteine to phenylalanine, the CDR3 is 16 amino acids long. The DNA has 45 bases, all within the CDR3, and is read from base 1. CDR1 LGHNA and CDR2 YSYQKL were looked up in the germline V gene. At the junction V is shortened by 3 bases and J by 0 bases; bases outside the gene matches: 6.

A word on this clone: There is no known antigen for this receptor. This receptor is murine, so its gene names and germline sequences reflect the mouse genome. Read sequence stops 1 residue before the CDR3 end, and the germline J gene provides the missing end.

The library relied on the immunoSEQ multiplex PCR assay. Adaptive Biotechnologies performed the TCRbeta CDR3 sequencing at survey depth and reported CDR3 sequences, V/J genes, productive frequency and template counts. Amplification of TCR beta CDR3 regions was performed from genomic DNA rather than from RNA. For the original study's pipeline: Jensen-Shannon divergence served to quantify pairwise repertoire overlap between tissues, with 0 meaning identical and 1 meaning complete divergence. Based on pairwise JSD values, tissues were grouped by single-linkage agglomerative hierarchical clustering, and the results were shown as dendrograms. All patient samples were analyzed with GLIPH2 using simulation_depth 1000, kmer_min_depth 3 and cdr3_length_cutoff 8, and only groups containing more than two unique CDR3s were kept. A standardized tissue-overlap score was generated by extrapolating Jaccard GLIPH-group overlap across patients to a standard repertoire size of 1000 clones. Associations of diversity with clinical or experimental variables used linear mixed-effect models with tissue fixed effects and individual random effects. Not all clones reach the TCRdb copy of this immuneACCESS table, which keeps in-frame sequences only. Checked studies attribute under half of the gap to unresolved V genes and leave the rest unexplained. Clonal size and the V and J genes are those of that table, whereas D and trimming came from the DNA. The sample has around 1,600 clones on record, about 50% of them singletons. Jointly, the top ten make up roughly 33% of the sample.

The sequence came from a female BALB/c mouse given C57BL/6 T cells with graft-versus-host disease after an allogeneic hematopoietic cell transplant. What was sequenced was spleen. The chain was built from TRBV2 and TRBJ1-1, and TRBD1 matches 8 of the central bases. The sequenced CDR3 bases are TGTGCCAGCAGCCAGGCCTGGACAGGGACAAACACAGAAGTCTTC. It codes for CASSQAWTGTNTEVF. The CDR3, in full, reads CASSQAWTGTNTEVFF.